This T cell receptor (beta chain) was recovered during a study of radiation and T cells in renal cell carcinoma. Time point noted: blood 4 weeks post-SBRT, at nephrectomy. As to treatment: 15 Gy SBRT to primary tumor, nephrectomy 4 weeks later. After SBRT, blood was collected at 2 and 4 weeks, plus baseline. Clear cell pathology was present in this patient's renal cell carcinoma. Germline V gives CDR1 SSHAT, CDR2 FNYEAQ (reference sequence). This CDR3 comprises 13 residues. V lost 5 bases and J lost 5, with 9 bases in between. This clone has a handful of counts. Its antigen is unknown. Study-wide results and limits: From baseline, blood top tumor clonotypes peaked at 2 weeks post-radiation.

Produced via immunoSEQ multiplex PCR; TCRdb's table is partial and in-frame only. This sample yields about 64,000 clones, of which roughly 80% are seen a single time; around 7% belongs to the top ten. The sample consisted of blood, taken from a patient whose treatment included radiotherapy and nephrectomy. This TCR came from a man aged 60-69 years with renal cell carcinoma. This chain joins TRBV7-7 and TRBJ2-2, with unresolved D. The CDR3 DNA follows: TGTGCCAGCAGCCCATTAGCAACCGGGGAGCTGTTTTTT. Residues: CASSPLATGELFF.